This T cell receptor beta chain was observed in a study of T cells in Graves' hyperthyroidism and ophthalmopathy. Points from the study as a whole: From stable hyperthyroidism, ophthalmopathy was set apart by a 13 V-J model. The model identified upcoming ophthalmopathy a median approximately 6.4 months ahead of onset.

This clonotype was found a few times. Its antigen remains unidentified. Amplification yielded TCR beta CDR3 regions, with RNA transcripts as the source. The HTBI primer set drove a first-round RT-PCR of the TCR CDR3. TCRdb re-analysed the multiplex PCR reads in MiXCR, keeping a single row per CDR3 protein. The repertoire holds about 590,000 distinct CDR3 sequences, with 14% as singletons. CDR1 and CDR2 (germline): MDHEN, SYDVKM. V was clipped by 3 bases and J by 7 bases, with 13 bases between them. The CDR3 loop spans 14 amino acids. Diagnostic assessment was based on clinical symptoms, serum thyroxine and TRAb, thyroid ultrasound and orbital computed tomography.

This TCR was sampled from a woman aged 18-35 years with Graves' ophthalmopathy. Sequenced input: blood. This chain links TRBV28 with TRBJ2-4; tentatively, D is TRBD2 (5 bases). The chain's CDR3 is CASSFGNGKNIQYF. The CDR3 DNA reads TGTGCCAGCAGTTTCGGTAACGGGAAGAACATTCAGTACTTC.